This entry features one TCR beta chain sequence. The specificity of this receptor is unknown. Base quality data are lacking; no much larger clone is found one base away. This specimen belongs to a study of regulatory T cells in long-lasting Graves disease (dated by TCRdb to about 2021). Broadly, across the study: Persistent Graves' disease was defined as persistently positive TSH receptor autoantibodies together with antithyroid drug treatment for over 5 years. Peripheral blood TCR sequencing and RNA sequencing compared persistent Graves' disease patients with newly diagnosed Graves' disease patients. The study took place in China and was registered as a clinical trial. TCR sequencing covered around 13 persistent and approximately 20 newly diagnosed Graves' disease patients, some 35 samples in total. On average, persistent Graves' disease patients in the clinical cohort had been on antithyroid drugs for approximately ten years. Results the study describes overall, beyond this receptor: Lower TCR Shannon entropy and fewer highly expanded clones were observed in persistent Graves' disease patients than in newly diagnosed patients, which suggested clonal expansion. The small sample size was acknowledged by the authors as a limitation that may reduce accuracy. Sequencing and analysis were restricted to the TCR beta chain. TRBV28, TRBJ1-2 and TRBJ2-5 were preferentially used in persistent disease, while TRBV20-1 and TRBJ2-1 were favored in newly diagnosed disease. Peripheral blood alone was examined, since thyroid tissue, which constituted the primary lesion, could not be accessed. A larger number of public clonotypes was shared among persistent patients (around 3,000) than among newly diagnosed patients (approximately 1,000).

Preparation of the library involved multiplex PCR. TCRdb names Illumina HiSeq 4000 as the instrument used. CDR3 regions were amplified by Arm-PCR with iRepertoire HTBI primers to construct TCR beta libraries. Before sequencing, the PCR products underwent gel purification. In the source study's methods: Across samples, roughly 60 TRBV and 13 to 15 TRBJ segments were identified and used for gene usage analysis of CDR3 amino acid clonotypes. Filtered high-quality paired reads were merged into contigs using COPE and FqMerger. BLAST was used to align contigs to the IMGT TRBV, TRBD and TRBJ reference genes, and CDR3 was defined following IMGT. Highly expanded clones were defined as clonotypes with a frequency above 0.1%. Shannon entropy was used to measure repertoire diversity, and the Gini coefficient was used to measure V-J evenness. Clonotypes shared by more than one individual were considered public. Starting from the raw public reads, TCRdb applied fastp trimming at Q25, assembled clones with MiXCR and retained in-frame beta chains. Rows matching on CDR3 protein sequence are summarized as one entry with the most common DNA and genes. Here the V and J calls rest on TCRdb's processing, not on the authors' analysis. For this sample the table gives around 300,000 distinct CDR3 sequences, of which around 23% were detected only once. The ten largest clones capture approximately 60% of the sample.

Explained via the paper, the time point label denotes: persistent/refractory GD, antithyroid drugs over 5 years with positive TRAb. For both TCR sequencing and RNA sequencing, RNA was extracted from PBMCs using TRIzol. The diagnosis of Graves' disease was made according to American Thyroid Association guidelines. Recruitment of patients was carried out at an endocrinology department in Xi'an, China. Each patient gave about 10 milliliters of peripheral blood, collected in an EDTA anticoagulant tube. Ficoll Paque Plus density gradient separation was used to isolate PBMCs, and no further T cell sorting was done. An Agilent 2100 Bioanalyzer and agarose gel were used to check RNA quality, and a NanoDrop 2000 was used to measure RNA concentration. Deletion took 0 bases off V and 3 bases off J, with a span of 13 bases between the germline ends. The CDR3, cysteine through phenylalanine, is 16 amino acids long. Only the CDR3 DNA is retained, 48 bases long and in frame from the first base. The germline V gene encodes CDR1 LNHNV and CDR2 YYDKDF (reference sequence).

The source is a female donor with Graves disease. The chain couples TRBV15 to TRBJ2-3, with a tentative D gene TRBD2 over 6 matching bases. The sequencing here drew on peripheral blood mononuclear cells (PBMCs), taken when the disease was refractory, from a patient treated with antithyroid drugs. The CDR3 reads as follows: CATSRDRGGGTDTQYF. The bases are TGTGCCACCAGCAGAGATCGGGGTGGGGGGACAGATACGCAGTATTTT.